These 8 T cell receptor beta chains came from one sample sequenced in a study of blood T cell repertoires in COVID-19. Clones were read by immunoSEQ multiplex PCR, and TCRdb kept only the in-frame ones, dropping some. The data hold more than 200,000 clones, with roughly 80% observed a single time. The sample taken for sequencing was peripheral blood. These TCRs come from a woman aged 80 or over with acute or convalescent COVID-19.

This chain links TRBV10-2 with TRBJ1-2, with 7 bases that match TRBD1. V lost 11 bases, J lost 6 bases, and 9 bases stayed unmatched. The CDR3 is made up of 12 amino acids. Germline-derived CDR1 and CDR2 are WSHSY and SAAADI. The DNA for the CDR3 is TGCGCCGCGTCGGGACAGAACAATGGCTACACCTTC. Translation gives CAASGQNNGYTF.

The chain has TRBV18 and TRBJ2-7; TRBD1 is a possible D gene (7 bases). V lost 2 bases and J lost 2, with 10 bases in between. The CDR3 is 14 residues long. The germline gives CDR1 KGHSH, CDR2 LQKENI. The CDR3 loop reads CASSPIRGAYEQYF. For the CDR3, the DNA is TGTGCCAGCTCACCAATCAGGGGGGCCTACGAGCAGTACTTC.

This chain connects TRBV5-1 to TRBJ1-2; 11 positions match TRBD1. Germline V gene lookup returns CDR1 SGHRS and CDR2 YFSETQ. After removal of 4 bases from V and 4 bases from J, the junction contained 6 bases not matched to a gene. This CDR3 region has 15 residues. CDR3 sequence reads: CASSQGQGDLYGYTF. DNA for the CDR3: TGCGCCAGCAGCCAGGGACAGGGGGATCTCTATGGCTACACCTTC.

As for this clone: Other nucleotide sequences in the sample specify the same CDR3. The V and J genes are TRBV2 and TRBJ1-1; 7 bases map to TRBD1. Germline V gene sequence: CDR1 SNHLY, CDR2 FYNNEI. The trim removed 4 bases at V and 4 bases at J, leaving 3 bases unmatched. This CDR3 region has 13 residues. The CDR3 spells CASSGQGGTEAFF. CDR3 bases: TGTGCCAGCAGTGGACAGGGTGGCACTGAAGCTTTCTTT.

This sequence joins TRBV6-6 and TRBJ2-3, with D maybe TRBD2 (5 bases). The CDR3 has 14 amino acids. Trimming pared 4 bases from V and 3 bases from J, leaving 11 bases between. Germline loops: CDR1 MNHNY, CDR2 SVGAGI (reference sequence). The DNA of the CDR3 is TGTGCCAGCAGTTTTGTACGCGGGACAGATACGCAGTATTTT. It translates to CASSFVRGTDTQYF.

This clone was seen only once. V gene TRBV6-2 or TRBV6-3 combines with J gene TRBJ1-5; possible D gene TRBD1, 5 bases. Germline V lookup: CDR1 MNHEY, CDR2 SVGEGT. V was trimmed by 5 bases and J by 7 bases, leaving 21 bases between them. The CDR3 consists of 16 residues. CDR3 loop: CASSRGDGSFRQPQHF. CDR3 nucleotides: TGTGCCAGCAGTCGGGGGGACGGTAGTTTTCGGCAGCCCCAGCATTTT.

CDR3 sequence (DNA): TGTGCCAGTAGTTCCCCCGGACAGGGATTTTACAATGAGCAGTTCTTC. It yields the protein CASSSPGQGFYNEQFF. The chain couples TRBV19 to TRBJ2-1; 8 bases are a match to TRBD1. V shed 5 bases, J shed 4 bases, and the junction held 10 bases outside the gene matches. The CDR3 spans 16 residues. Germline-derived CDR1 and CDR2 are LNHDA and SQIVND (reference sequence).

This clone showed up just once. The genes are TRBV10-3 and TRBJ1-6; possibly TRBD1 for D (5 bases). Trimming took 0 bases from V and 5 from J, leaving 20 bases between them. This CDR3 has 19 amino acids. Germline V lookup: CDR1 ENHRY, CDR2 SYGVKD. The CDR3: CAISESTQSLGVDNSPLHF. The CDR3 DNA reads TGTGCCATCAGTGAGTCGACACAGTCTTTAGGGGTTGATAATTCACCCCTCCACTTT.